A selection of T cell receptor beta chains follows, all from one sample in a study of CD8 T cell repertoires and HIV-1 epitope variants. The protocol was immunoSEQ multiplex PCR, while the TCRdb copy is restricted to in-frame clones and leaves out a portion. The top ten hold about a quarter of the sample, which has some 100,000 clones, 60% to 80% seen once. The material sequenced was uncultured baseline CD8+ T cells from peripheral blood mononuclear cells (PBMCs). All receptors derive from a male donor with HIV. CDR3s include the opening cysteine and the closing phenylalanine or tryptophan. The D gene is left open where the match is weak. Clone size appears in some rows only: once, few, many, or a class for an expanded clone.

TRBJ1-2	TRBD1	-	TRBV2	TGTGCCAGCAGCGACAGGGTTTTAGGTTTATCTGGCTACACCTTC	CASSDRVLGLSGYTF
TRBJ2-7	TRBD1	-	TRBV18	TGTGCCAGCTCACCACGGGACAGCCTGTCCGAGCAGTACTTC	CASSPRDSLSEQYF
TRBJ2-7	TRBD2	-	TRBV2	TGTGCCAGCAGTGAATTTGGGAGCGGGAGCTCCTACGAGCAGTACTTC	CASSEFGSGSSYEQYF
TRBJ2-3	-	few	TRBV9	TGTGCCAGCAGCCCCGGCGCCCTACCCACAGATACGCAGTATTTT	CASSPGALPTDTQYF
TRBJ2-7	-	-	TRBV27	TGTGCCAGCATCCCCGTTGGTGATTTATTATTTGGCGAGCAGTACTTC	CASIPVGDLLFGEQYF
TRBJ2-3	-	few	TRBV6-6	TGTGCCAGCAGCCCCTCAGGGCAGCAGTATTTT	CASSPSGQQYF
TRBJ1-4	TRBD1	-	TRBV18	TGTGCCAGCCGCGGGAACAGGGGTGAAAAACTGTTTTTT	CASRGNRGEKLFF
TRBJ1-3	-	-	TRBV25-1	TGTGCCAGCAGTAAGGGGACCTCTGGAAACACCATATATTTT	CASSKGTSGNTIYF
TRBJ2-7	-	-	TRBV4-2	TGTGCCAGCAGCCCCTCCGGGTACGAGCAGTACTTC	CASSPSGYEQYF
TRBJ2-3	-	-	TRBV7-3	TGTGCCAGCAGCTTTGCAGGGGCCACAGATACGCAGTATTTT	CASSFAGATDTQYF
TRBJ1-6	-	-	TRBV5-8	TGTGCCAGCAGCTTGGCCTGGAATTCACCCCTCCACTTT	CASSLAWNSPLHF
TRBJ1-1	-	-	TRBV30	TGTGCCTGGAGTGAACACCCACGGAACACTGAAGCTTTCTTT	CAWSEHPRNTEAFF
TRBJ2-1	-	-	TRBV28	TGTGCCAGCAGTTCTCAGGGGTCTGAGCAGTTCTTC	CASSSQGSEQFF
TRBJ1-2	-	-	TRBV28	TGTGCCAGCAGTCCACGGCTACGAGTCTATGGCTACACCTTC	CASSPRLRVYGYTF
TRBJ2-5	-	-	TRBV2	TGTGCCAGCAGAGGGAACAGGGTAGGGGTCCAAGAGACCCAGTACTTC	CASRGNRVGVQETQYF
TRBJ2-3	TRBD2	-	TRBV2	TGTGCCAGCAGTGAGGCGGGAGCCCCAGATACGCAGTATTTT	CASSEAGAPDTQYF
TRBJ1-6	-	-	TRBV7-9	TGTGCCAGCAGCTCACTTGGGGATTCACCCCTCCACTTT	CASSSLGDSPLHF
TRBJ2-3	-	-	TRBV28	TGTGCCAGCAGTCCCGGGTTGGGAACAGATACGCAGTATTTT	CASSPGLGTDTQYF
TRBJ2-7	TRBD2	once	TRBV4-2	TGTGCCAGCAGCCAAGAAGCACTAGCGGGGATGTACGAGCAGTACTTC	CASSQEALAGMYEQYF
TRBJ2-1	TRBD1	-	TRBV11-3	TGTGCCAGCAGCTTAGATGCCGGTCGCGACAGGGGTTACAATGAGCAGTTCTTC	CASSLDAGRDRGYNEQFF
TRBJ2-1	TRBD2	-	TRBV5-1	TGCGCCAGCAGCTTAGCGGGAGAGTCCTACAATGAGCAGTTCTTC	CASSLAGESYNEQFF
TRBJ2-5	TRBD2	-	TRBV5-1	TGCGCCAGCAGTCCCCTTAGCGGGGGAAAGGAGACCCAGTACTTC	CASSPLSGGKETQYF
TRBJ1-5	-	-	TRBV19	TGTGCCAGTAGTGGGACACCTGATTATCAGCCCCAGCATTTT	CASSGTPDYQPQHF
TRBJ2-7	-	once	TRBV28	TGTGCCAGCAGTCTACCCGGACAGCAAACCTACGAGCAGTACTTC	CASSLPGQQTYEQYF
TRBJ1-2	TRBD1	-	TRBV28	TGTGCCAGCAGTCTACCCCTTGGGACAGGGGATGGCTACACCTTC	CASSLPLGTGDGYTF
TRBJ1-2	-	-	TRBV7-9	TGTGCCAGCAGCTTACCCGGTTATGGCTACACCTTC	CASSLPGYGYTF
TRBJ2-5	-	few	TRBV7-2	TGTGCCAGCAGACGCCGGGAGACCCAGTACTTC	CASRRRETQYF
TRBJ1-3	TRBD1	medium-sized	TRBV30	TGTGCCTGGTCCCGGGACAGTGGCTCTGGAAACACCATATATTTT	CAWSRDSGSGNTIYF
TRBJ1-3	-	-	TRBV2	TGTGCCAGCAGCAAGGAGGACCTTAGCTCTGGAAACACCATATATTTT	CASSKEDLSSGNTIYF
TRBJ2-7	-	-	TRBV18	TGTGCCAGCTCACCACCATCACAGCTAAGTGCCACCTACGAGCAGTACTTC	CASSPPSQLSATYEQYF
TRBJ2-3	-	-	TRBV6-1	TGTGCCAGCAGGGAGGTAGTTACGCAGTATTTT	CASREVVTQYF
TRBJ1-2	TRBD1	-	TRBV19	TGTGCCAGGCGGACAGGGGCGTCGAATAACCTACTCTATGGCTACACCTTC	CARRTGASNNLLYGYTF
TRBJ2-5	-	-	TRBV19	TGTGCCAGTAGTAGGGGGCACCAAGAGACCCAGTACTTC	CASSRGHQETQYF
TRBJ2-1	-	few	TRBV28	TGTGCCAGCAGGAGCGGGTCGGAGCATGAGCAGTTCTTC	CASRSGSEHEQFF
TRBJ2-7	TRBD2	-	TRBV7-2	TGTGCCAGCAGCCCGGGACTAGCGGGGCACTACGAGCAGTACTTC	CASSPGLAGHYEQYF
TRBJ2-1	-	-	TRBV27	TGTGCCAGCAGTTTAGAGGTCTCCTACAATGAGCAGTTCTTC	CASSLEVSYNEQFF
TRBJ2-1	-	-	TRBV6-6	TGTGCCAGCAGTTGGGACTCTTACAATGAGCAGTTCTTC	CASSWDSYNEQFF
TRBJ1-5	-	-	TRBV4-1	TGCGCCAGCAGCCAAGATGGGTTAAATCAGCCCCAGCATTTT	CASSQDGLNQPQHF
TRBJ1-2	TRBD1	-	TRBV5-1	TGCGCCAGCAGCTGGGGACAGGGGGCTTATGGCTACACCTTC	CASSWGQGAYGYTF
TRBJ2-7	-	-	TRBV19	TGTGCCAGTAGTCCCGGGACTTCCTACGAGCAGTACTTC	CASSPGTSYEQYF
TRBJ1-5	-	-	TRBV14	TGTGCCAGCAGCCATCGAGGACGCGCGGAATATGGGAATCAGCCCCAGCATTTT	CASSHRGRAEYGNQPQHF
TRBJ1-4	TRBD1	-	TRBV7-2	TGTGCCAGCAGCCCTCGACAGGGGGCAGGTGAAAAACTGTTTTTT	CASSPRQGAGEKLFF
TRBJ2-7	-	-	TRBV30	TGTGCCTGGAGTAGGGGAGGGGGGTCCTACGAGCAGTACTTC	CAWSRGGGSYEQYF
TRBJ1-2	-	-	TRBV6-5	TGTGCCAGCAGTTACTCAGGGGACGGATCTGGCTACACCTTC	CASSYSGDGSGYTF
TRBJ2-3	-	-	TRBV5-4	TGTGCCAGCAGCTTGGGACGGCTCCCGGGTACGCAGTATTTT	CASSLGRLPGTQYF
TRBJ1-1	-	-	TRBV2	TGTGCCAGCAGTCCTGGCCGGGTGGGGGGTCATACTGAAGCTTTCTTT	CASSPGRVGGHTEAFF
TRBJ1-5	-	-	TRBV29-1	TGCAGCGTTGGGCAGGGGATGAATCAGCCCCAGCATTTT	CSVGQGMNQPQHF